This TCR beta chain was sequenced during a study of blood T cell repertoires in COVID-19. At the level of the study: Sources were T cells, B-cell-depleted T cells, or PBMCs; the material itself was cDNA or gDNA.

Assay: immunoSEQ multiplex PCR; the TCRdb copy retains only in-frame clones and omits some. In the table there are over 120,000 clones, about 85% of which are singletons. This CDR3 region has 16 residues. V dropped 1 base and J dropped 3 bases, with 15 bases sitting between them. Germline-derived CDR1 and CDR2 are MGHRA and YSYEKL. Sample: peripheral blood. This chain links TRBV4-1 with TRBJ1-2; TRBD1 might be the D (6 bases). This TCR was sampled from a human donor with acute or convalescent COVID-19. The donor label of this sample is uncertain. CDR3 nucleotide sequence: TGCGCCAGCAGCCAAGGGGTGGCCCAGGGGTACTATGGCTACACCTTC. Its translation is CASSQGVAQGYYGYTF.